The subject of this entry is one T cell receptor (beta chain). The method was immunoSEQ multiplex PCR; TCRdb's version includes in-frame clones alone and lacks a portion of them. Of just under 60,000 clones listed, approximately 94% were seen once; the top ten hold under 20%. The data belong to a study of human versus mouse CDR3 diversity and MHC coevolution. V shed 5 bases and J 2 bases; nucleotides not matched to a gene: 2. Per germline, CDR1 MGHDK and CDR2 SYGVNS. This CDR3 contains 13 residues. The sequence was obtained from a person aged 55-75 years in good health. The sequenced sample was naive CD4+ T cells from blood. The subset is: CD45RO-negative CD62L-positive naive CD4 T cells. This chain connects TRBV25-1 to TRBJ2-7; 8 bases fit TRBD2. In nucleotides, the CDR3 is TGTGCCAGCAGTAAGGGACTAGCCTACGAGCAGTACTTC. Protein: CASSKGLAYEQYF.